This TCR beta chain emerged from a study of neurological immune-mediated disorders. Findings and caveats of the study: No expanded-clone CDR3 amino acid sequence recurred across subjects, suggesting private TCR-beta repertoires. The greatest TCR clonal expansion appeared in HTLV-1-associated myelopathy and the smallest, falling below healthy controls, in multiple sclerosis.

PBMCs stored at -80 C, 2 million in total, were the source of the unsorted libraries. Synthesis of cDNA was carried out by template-switch 5'RACE. The reaction used 10-nucleotide random UMIs. TCRdb re-analysed the 5' RACE reads in MiXCR, keeping a single row per CDR3 protein. The data contain about 92,000 distinct CDR3 sequences, roughly 3.5% of them singletons. This clonotype was seen many times. The antigen is undetermined. Deletions cut 1 base from V and 5 bases from J, with 15 bases between. Germline CDR1 reads SGHRS; CDR2 reads YFSETQ. The CDR3 is made up of 16 amino acids. The rearrangement links TRBV5-1 to TRBJ2-2, with a possible D match to TRBD1 (6 bases). Sequenced material: PBMCs. The sequence was obtained from a woman aged 45-59 years with multiple sclerosis. DNA for the CDR3: TGCGCCAGCAGCTTGTCAGGGGCGATAAGTACCGGGGAGCTGTTTTTT. This codes for CASSLSGAISTGELFF.